This T cell receptor (beta chain) was captured by sequencing in a study of CD8 T cells in Susac syndrome. For the study at large: At blood draw, Susac syndrome patients were therapy-naive, on corticosteroids, or on intravenous immunoglobulin alone. Study-level results: Clonal expansion was not observed in the Susac syndrome CD4+ T cell repertoires. The study recognized that the number of individuals in its TCR sequencing and HLA analysis was relatively small.

The V gene end was trimmed by 4 bases and the J gene end by 2 bases; junction bases not matched to a gene: 5. This CDR3 comprises 15 residues. Germline values: CDR1 MDHEN, CDR2 SYDVKM. In regard to this clonotype: Its matching antigen is unknown.

RNA totalling roughly 0.45 to 1 ug underwent reverse transcription with random hexamers. Coverage of TCR beta CDR3 amplification by immunoSEQ multiplex PCR extended to 54 Vbeta and 13 Jbeta. Via MiXCR, TCRdb re-called the immunoSEQ multiplex PCR reads, giving one row per CDR3 protein. This sample has 200,000 to 250,000 distinct CDR3 sequences; about 95% occur once, and the top ten carry around 0.15%. The rearrangement joins TRBV28 to TRBJ1-5; 7 nucleotides agree with TRBD1. The sample was CD4+ T cells from PBMCs. This TCR was recovered from a human donor with Susac syndrome. CDR3 in amino acids: CASSSLQGGNQPQHF. The CDR3 DNA follows: TGTGCCAGCAGTTCCCTTCAGGGGGGCAATCAGCCCCAGCATTTT.